The 18 T cell receptor beta chains given below trace back to one sample, sequenced in a study of blood T cell repertoires in COVID-19. Sequencing was performed with immunoSEQ multiplex PCR; in TCRdb, only in-frame clones are kept and a portion is missing. The data contain 350,000 to 400,000 clones, 91% of them singletons. What was sequenced was PBMCs or T cells enriched from blood (not recorded which). The receptors shown here come from a woman aged 35 to 49 who had been exposed to COVID-19.

This clone was observed a single time. DNA of the CDR3: TGTGCCAGCTCACCACGGGGCGGCGCAGGGGGTAGTAATCAGCCCCAGCATTTT. This translates into CASSPRGGAGGSNQPQHF. V gene TRBV18 combines with J gene TRBJ1-5, with 7 bases fitting TRBD1. The CDR3 has 18 residues. The germline V gene encodes CDR1 KGHSH and CDR2 LQKENI. Trimming removed 1 base from V and 4 bases from J; junction bases left unmatched: 13.

J is TRBJ2-3 and V is TRBV19; TRBD2 agrees at 10 bases. The ends lost 7 bases at V and 4 bases at J; junction bases unmatched: 5. Germline V gene sequence: CDR1 LNHDA, CDR2 SQIVND (reference sequence). The CDR3 is 14 amino acids. CDR3 bases: TGTGCCAGTATAAGCGGGGGGGCCCCAGATACGCAGTATTTT. Translating gives CASISGGAPDTQYF.

The CDR3 DNA sequence: TGTGCCAGCAGTGTAACCGACAGGGCTAGCACAGATACGCAGTATTTT. Translated, it gives CASSVTDRASTDTQYF. The J gene is TRBJ2-3, the V gene TRBV6-6, with 7 bases identical to TRBD1. The V segment lost 5 bases and the J segment 0 bases; nucleotides outside the gene matches: 8. The germline V gene has CDR1 MNHNY and CDR2 SVGAGI (reference sequence). CDR3 size: 16 residues.

The chain joins TRBV3-1 (or the pseudogene TRBV3-2) to TRBJ1-2; D is perhaps TRBD1 (5 bases). The CDR3 sequence is 19 residues long. Trimming removed 4 bases at V and 4 bases at J, with 28 bases between. Germline-derived CDR1 and CDR2 are LGHDT and YNNKEL (reference sequence). The CDR3 region is CASSPKLDRDSLFLYGYTF. The CDR3, as DNA: TGTGCCAGCAGCCCTAAGTTAGACCGGGACTCCTTATTCCTCTATGGCTACACCTTC.

The gene calls are TRBV19 and TRBJ1-2; weak D call: TRBD1 (5 bases). The CDR3 runs to 13 residues. Germline V gives CDR1 LNHDA, CDR2 SQIVND (reference sequence). Trimming removed 3 bases at V and 2 bases at J, with 7 bases between. Here the CDR3 DNA reads TGTGCCAGTAGTATTAAGGGGAACTATGGCTACACCTTC. Protein sequence: CASSIKGNYGYTF.

The chain recombines TRBV2 with TRBJ1-5, with TRBD1 identical over 8 bases. The CDR3 contains 15 residues. Germline V gene lookup returns CDR1 SNHLY and CDR2 FYNNEI. V was clipped by 2 bases and J by 5 bases; unmatched bases: 5. CDR3 sequence: CASSEIRTGHQPQHF. Written as DNA, the CDR3 is TGTGCCAGCAGTGAAATACGGACAGGGCATCAGCCCCAGCATTTT.

The V gene is TRBV7-9, the J gene TRBJ2-1; 9 bases map to TRBD2. The ends lost 5 bases at V and 8 bases at J; junction bases unmatched: 7. This CDR3 has 14 amino acids. Germline V lookup: CDR1 SEHNR, CDR2 FQNEAQ (reference sequence). CDR3: CASSQRGVQDEQFF. CDR3 DNA: TGTGCCAGCAGCCAGCGGGGGGTACAGGATGAGCAGTTCTTC.

The chain combines TRBV7-9 with TRBJ2-7, with 7 positions matching TRBD1. CDR3 length equals 15 residues. The V segment lost 4 bases and the J segment 2 bases; nucleotides outside the gene matches: 8. In germline, CDR1 is SEHNR, CDR2 FQNEAQ (reference sequence). The CDR3 nucleotides are TGTGCCAGCAGCTCGTTTAGGGGACAGACCTACGAGCAGTACTTC. This translates into CASSSFRGQTYEQYF. Together with reference TRBV7-9 and TRBJ2-7, the CDR3 gives the full variable domain: DTGVSQNPRHKITKRGQNVTFRCDPISEHNRLYWYRQTLGQGPEFLTYFQNEAQLEKSRLLSDRFSAERPKGSFSTLEIQRTEQGDSAMYLCASSSFRGQTYEQYFGPGTRLTVT.

The chain is built from TRBV6-4 and TRBJ2-2; TRBD2 agrees at 14 bases. Trimming cost V 3 bases and J 6 bases; bases outside gene matches: 6. Germline values: CDR1 MRHNA, CDR2 SNTAGT. The CDR3 is made up of 17 amino acids. The CDR3 loop reads CASSEAGLAGAPGELFF. CDR3 DNA: TGTGCCAGCAGTGAGGCGGGACTAGCGGGAGCCCCCGGGGAGCTGTTTTTT.

This CDR3 is CASSSLEGGKANYGYTF. In DNA, the CDR3 is TGTGCCAGCAGTTCCTTGGAGGGGGGGAAGGCTAACTATGGCTACACCTTC. V gene TRBV27 combines with J gene TRBJ1-2, with D possibly being TRBD1 (6 bases). The CDR3 extends over 17 amino acids. CDR1 is MNHEY, CDR2 SMNVEV, per germline (reference sequence). The V end lost 4 bases, the J end lost 0 bases, and 18 bases lay between the germline ends.

V is TRBV10-1 and J is TRBJ1-1, with 8 nucleotides matching TRBD1. The CDR3 sequence is 14 residues long. Germline V lookup: CDR1 WNHNN, CDR2 SYGVQD (reference sequence). V lost 6 bases to trimming and J lost 1 base; unmatched junction nucleotides: 4. In nucleotides, the CDR3 is TGCGCCAGCAGCGGGACAGGCGGGAACACTGAAGCTTTCTTT. It is translated as CASSGTGGNTEAFF.

The CDR3 DNA is TGTGCCAGCAGCTTAACGGGGACTAGCGGGGCCTACAATGAGCAGTTCTTC. It is translated as CASSLTGTSGAYNEQFF. The V call is TRBV7-3, the J call TRBJ2-1; 13 positions agree with TRBD2. CDR1 SGHTA and CDR2 FQGTGA come from the germline V gene. Trimming removed 0 bases from V and 2 bases from J; junction bases left unmatched: 1. The CDR3 is 17 amino acids.

In this sample, this clone turned up a few times. The V gene is TRBV11-2, the J gene TRBJ1-3; D remains unclear. V lost 5 bases and J 3 bases, leaving 8 bases between the germline ends. Germline V gene sequence: CDR1 SGHAT, CDR2 FQNNGV. This CDR3 is 13 amino acids long. In DNA, the CDR3 is TGTGCCAGCAGCCCATCCAATGGAAACACCATATATTTT. This encodes CASSPSNGNTIYF.

This sequence joins TRBV11-2 and TRBJ1-1, with D possibly matching TRBD1 (5 bases). CDR3 length: 13 amino acids. Germline lookup yields CDR1 SGHAT and CDR2 FQNNGV. V gave up 3 bases and J gave up 4 bases, with 9 bases separating them. The CDR3 DNA follows: TGTGCCAGCAGCTTCAGGGTGAGCACTGAAGCTTTCTTT. As protein: CASSFRVSTEAFF.

CDR3 in DNA: TGCGCCAGCAGCCGGGCAGGGAATACGGGCAATCAGCCCCAGCATTTT. Protein: CASSRAGNTGNQPQHF. The chain has TRBV4-1 and TRBJ1-5; weak D call: TRBD1 (5 bases). Germline V CDR1 and CDR2: MGHRA, YSYEKL. This CDR3 has 16 amino acids. The germline V and J ends were trimmed by 4 bases and 2 bases, with 15 bases remaining between them.

This chain uses TRBV6-5 with TRBJ2-3; maybe TRBD1 (5 bases). The germline gives CDR1 MNHEY, CDR2 SVGAGI. The CDR3 has 13 residues. V lost 7 bases to trimming and J lost 4 bases, with 12 bases between them. The CDR3 region is CASNRQHADTQYF. The CDR3 nucleotides read TGTGCCAGCAACAGACAGCACGCAGATACGCAGTATTTT.

The J gene is TRBJ1-1, the V gene TRBV30; no clear D gene. The V gene's germline CDR1 is GTSNPN and CDR2 SVGIG (reference sequence). V shed 1 base and J shed 0 bases, with 9 bases lying between them. The CDR3 is 14 residues long. Here the CDR3 reads CAWSGGGMNTEAFF. The CDR3 DNA is TGTGCCTGGAGTGGTGGCGGCATGAACACTGAAGCTTTCTTT. Variable domain in full (rest from reference TRBV30 and TRBJ1-1): SQTIHQWPATLVQPVGSPLSLECTVEGTSNPNLYWYRQAAGRGLQLLFYSVGIGQISSEVPQNLSASRPQDRQFILSSKKLLLSDSGFYLCAWSGGGMNTEAFFGQGTRLTVV.

The chain links TRBV7-3 to TRBJ2-3, with D tentatively TRBD2 (5 bases). The V gene lost 3 bases and the J gene lost 6 bases, with 13 bases spanning the gap. CDR1 and CDR2 (germline): SGHTA, FQGTGA. The CDR3 covers 14 residues. The CDR3 loop is CASSFGSVADTQYF. The CDR3 DNA follows: TGTGCCAGCAGCTTTGGGAGCGTAGCGGATACGCAGTATTTT.